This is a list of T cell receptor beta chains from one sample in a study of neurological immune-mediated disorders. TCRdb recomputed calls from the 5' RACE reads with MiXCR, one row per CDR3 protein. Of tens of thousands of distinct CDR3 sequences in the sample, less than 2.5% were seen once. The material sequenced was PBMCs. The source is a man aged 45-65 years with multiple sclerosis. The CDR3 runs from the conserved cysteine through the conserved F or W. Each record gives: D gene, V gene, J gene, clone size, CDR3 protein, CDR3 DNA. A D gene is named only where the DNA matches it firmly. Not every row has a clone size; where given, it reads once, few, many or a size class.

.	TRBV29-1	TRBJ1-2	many	CSGGGAGNYGYTF	TGCAGCGGTGGGGGCGCCGGTAACTATGGCTACACCTTC
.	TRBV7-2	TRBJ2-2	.	CASSFFAPTGELFF	TGTGCCAGCAGCTTTTTTGCGCCCACCGGGGAGCTGTTTTTT
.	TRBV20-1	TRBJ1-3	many	CSAPLAAGVGNTIYF	TGCAGTGCTCCTCTCGCTGCAGGGGTCGGAAACACCATATATTTT
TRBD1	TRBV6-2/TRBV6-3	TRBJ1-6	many	CASSYGTGGSPLHF	TGTGCCAGCAGTTACGGGACAGGGGGTTCACCCCTCCACTTT
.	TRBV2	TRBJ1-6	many	CASLSSGDYSPLHF	TGTGCCAGTTTAAGTTCCGGGGATTATTCACCCCTCCACTTT
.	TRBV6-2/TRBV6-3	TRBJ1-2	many	CASSYSGINYGYTF	TGTGCCAGCAGTTACTCCGGGATTAACTATGGCTACACCTTC
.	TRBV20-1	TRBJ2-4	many	CSARDGQLAKNIQYF	TGCAGTGCTAGGGACGGACAGCTAGCCAAAAACATTCAGTACTTC
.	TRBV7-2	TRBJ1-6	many	CASSWQGNSPLHF	TGTGCCAGCAGCTGGCAGGGAAATTCACCCCTCCACTTT
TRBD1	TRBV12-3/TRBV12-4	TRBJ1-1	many	CASSAGQMNTEAFF	TGTGCCAGCAGCGCGGGACAGATGAACACTGAAGCTTTCTTT
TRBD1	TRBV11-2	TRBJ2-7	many	CASSKTGGSYEQYF	TGTGCCAGCAGCAAGACAGGGGGCAGCTACGAGCAGTACTTC
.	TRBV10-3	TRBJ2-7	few	CAISGNSYEQYF	TGTGCCATATCGGGTAACTCCTACGAGCAGTACTTC
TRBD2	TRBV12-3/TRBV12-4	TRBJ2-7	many	CASSLESGGYEQYF	TGTGCCAGCAGTTTGGAGTCGGGGGGTTACGAGCAGTACTTC
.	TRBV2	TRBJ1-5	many	CASSALQAGNQPQHF	TGTGCCAGCAGTGCGTTGCAGGCCGGCAATCAGCCCCAGCATTTT
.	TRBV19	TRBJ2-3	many	CASSIPQGGTDTQYF	TGTGCCAGTAGTATCCCGCAGGGTGGGACAGATACGCAGTATTTT
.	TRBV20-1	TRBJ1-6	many	CSARGRTLHF	TGCAGTGCTAGAGGGCGGACCCTCCACTTT
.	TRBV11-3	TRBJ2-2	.	CASSFNAGELFF	TGTGCCAGCAGCTTCAACGCCGGGGAGCTGTTTTTT
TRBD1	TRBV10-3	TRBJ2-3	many	CAITGTAAPDTQYF	TGTGCCATCACCGGGACAGCGGCCCCAGATACGCAGTATTTT
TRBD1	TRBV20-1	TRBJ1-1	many	CSAMKTGWAAEAFF	TGCAGTGCTATGAAGACAGGGTGGGCTGCTGAAGCTTTCTTT
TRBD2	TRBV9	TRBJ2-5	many	CASTKGGGEIETQYF	TGTGCCAGCACCAAAGGCGGGGGGGAGATCGAGACCCAGTACTTC
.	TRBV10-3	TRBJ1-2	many	CATQMELSGYTF	TGTGCCACGCAGATGGAGCTGAGTGGCTACACCTTC
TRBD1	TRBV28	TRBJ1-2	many	CASSWDRGRGYTF	TGTGCCAGCAGTTGGGACAGGGGGCGCGGCTACACCTTC
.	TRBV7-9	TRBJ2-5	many	CASSFSAGETQYF	TGTGCCAGCAGCTTTTCTGCCGGGGAGACCCAGTACTTC
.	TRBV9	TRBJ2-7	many	CASSRGQSYYEQYF	TGTGCCAGCAGCCGAGGACAGTCCTACTACGAGCAGTACTTC
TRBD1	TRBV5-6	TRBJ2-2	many	CASSLGDRALAGELFF	TGTGCCAGCAGCTTGGGAGACAGGGCTCTCGCCGGGGAGCTGTTTTTT
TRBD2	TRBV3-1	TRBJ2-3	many	CASSFSGRTDTQYF	TGTGCCAGCAGTTTTAGCGGGCGCACAGATACGCAGTATTTT
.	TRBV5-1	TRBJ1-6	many	CASSSQGLGSPLHF	TGCGCCAGCAGCTCTCAGGGGCTTGGTTCACCCCTCCACTTT
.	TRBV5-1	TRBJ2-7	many	CASSLEGVSYEQYF	TGCGCCAGCAGCTTGGAAGGGGTCAGCTACGAGCAGTACTTC
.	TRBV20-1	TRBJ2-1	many	CSADQGTYNEQFF	TGCAGCGCGGACCAAGGGACCTACAATGAGCAGTTCTTC
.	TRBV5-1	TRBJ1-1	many	CASSSRDAGTEAFF	TGCGCCAGCAGCTCGCGCGACGCGGGGACTGAAGCTTTCTTT
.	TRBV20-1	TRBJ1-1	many	CSARGGSNTEAFF	TGCAGTGCTAGGGGTGGGTCGAACACTGAAGCTTTCTTT
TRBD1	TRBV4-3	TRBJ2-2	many	CASSQQPRGQGSTGELFF	TGCGCCAGCAGCCAGCAACCTCGGGGACAGGGATCGACCGGGGAGCTGTTTTTT
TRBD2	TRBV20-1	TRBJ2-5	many	CSARPIGLAGGETQYF	TGCAGTGCTAGACCAATCGGACTAGCGGGAGGAGAGACCCAGTACTTC
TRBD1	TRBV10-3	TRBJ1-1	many	CAIREDRATEAFF	TGTGCCATCAGAGAGGACAGGGCGACTGAAGCTTTCTTT
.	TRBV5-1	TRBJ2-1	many	CASSLRAPGVNEQFF	TGCGCCAGCAGCCTTCGGGCACCCGGAGTCAATGAGCAGTTCTTC
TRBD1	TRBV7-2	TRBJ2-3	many	CASSSPFLRQGARDTQYF	TGTGCCAGCAGCTCCCCGTTCCTTAGACAGGGGGCCCGAGATACGCAGTATTTT
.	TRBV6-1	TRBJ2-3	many	CASSGQAEDTQYF	TGTGCCAGCAGTGGACAGGCAGAGGATACGCAGTATTTT
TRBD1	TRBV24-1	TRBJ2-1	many	CATRAGDRGYNEQFF	TGTGCCACCAGGGCGGGGGACAGGGGTTACAATGAGCAGTTCTTC
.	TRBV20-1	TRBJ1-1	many	CSANLLGWGGKEAFF	TGCAGTGCTAATCTCTTGGGTTGGGGGGGAAAAGAAGCTTTCTTT
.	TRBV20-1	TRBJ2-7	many	CSAQWGAYEQYF	TGCAGTGCTCAGTGGGGGGCATACGAGCAGTACTTC
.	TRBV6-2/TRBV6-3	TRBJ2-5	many	CAARGAEETQYF	TGTGCCGCTCGGGGGGCAGAAGAGACCCAGTACTTC
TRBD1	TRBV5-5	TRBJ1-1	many	CASRSGQVNTEAFF	TGTGCCAGCAGATCTGGACAGGTAAACACTGAAGCTTTCTTT
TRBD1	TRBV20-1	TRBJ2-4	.	CSAQGATVKNIQYF	TGCAGTGCTCAGGGGGCAACGGTCAAAAACATTCAGTACTTC
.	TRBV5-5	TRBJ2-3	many	CASTRGLSTDTQYF	TGTGCCAGCACCCGTGGGTTAAGTACAGATACGCAGTATTTT
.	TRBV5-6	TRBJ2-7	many	CASSLQGVSYEQYF	TGTGCCAGCAGCTTGCAAGGAGTCTCCTACGAGCAGTACTTC
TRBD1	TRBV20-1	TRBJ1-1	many	CSARDRRMNTEAFF	TGCAGTGCTAGGGACAGGCGTATGAACACTGAAGCTTTCTTT
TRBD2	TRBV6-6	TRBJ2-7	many	CASSYPGLGYEQYF	TGTGCCAGCAGTTACCCGGGACTAGGCTACGAGCAGTACTTC
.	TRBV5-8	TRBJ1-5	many	CASSLETARSNQPQHF	TGTGCCAGCAGCTTGGAGACAGCAAGGAGCAATCAGCCCCAGCATTTT
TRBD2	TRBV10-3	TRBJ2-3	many	CAMGGGDFTDTQYF	TGTGCCATGGGGGGGGGAGACTTCACAGATACGCAGTATTTT
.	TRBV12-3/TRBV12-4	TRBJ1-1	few	CASSFVPNTEAFF	TGTGCCAGCAGTTTTGTCCCGAACACTGAAGCTTTCTTT
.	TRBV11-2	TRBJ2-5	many	CASSLGITRGAGETQYF	TGTGCCAGCAGCTTAGGGATAACTCGGGGGGCGGGGGAGACCCAGTACTTC
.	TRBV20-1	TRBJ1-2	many	CSARGGDGADGYTF	TGCAGTGCTAGAGGCGGGGACGGGGCGGATGGCTACACCTTC
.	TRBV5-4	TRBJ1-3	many	CASSLVGGLTGNTIYF	TGTGCCAGCAGCTTGGTAGGAGGTTTAACGGGAAACACCATATATTTT
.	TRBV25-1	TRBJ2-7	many	CASSEGQGKRYEQYF	TGTGCCAGCAGTGAAGGCCAGGGCAAACGCTACGAGCAGTACTTC
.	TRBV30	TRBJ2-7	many	CAWGGESSYEQYF	TGTGCCTGGGGCGGGGAAAGCTCCTACGAGCAGTACTTC
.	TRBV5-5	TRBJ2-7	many	CASSLGAREPYEQYF	TGTGCCAGCAGCTTGGGAGCCAGGGAGCCCTACGAGCAGTACTTC
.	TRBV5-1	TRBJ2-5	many	CASSQQETQYF	TGCGCCAGCAGCCAGCAAGAGACCCAGTACTTC
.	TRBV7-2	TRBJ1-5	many	CASSLWGDQPQHF	TGTGCCAGCAGCCTGTGGGGGGATCAGCCCCAGCATTTT
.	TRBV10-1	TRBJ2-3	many	CASSELESADTQYF	TGCGCCAGCAGTGAATTGGAAAGTGCAGATACGCAGTATTTT
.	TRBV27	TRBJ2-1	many	CASSFEAPNEQFF	TGTGCCAGCAGTTTCGAAGCTCCTAATGAGCAGTTCTTC
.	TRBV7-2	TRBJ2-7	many	CASSLDRTFEQYF	TGTGCCAGCAGCTTAGACCGGACGTTCGAGCAGTACTTC